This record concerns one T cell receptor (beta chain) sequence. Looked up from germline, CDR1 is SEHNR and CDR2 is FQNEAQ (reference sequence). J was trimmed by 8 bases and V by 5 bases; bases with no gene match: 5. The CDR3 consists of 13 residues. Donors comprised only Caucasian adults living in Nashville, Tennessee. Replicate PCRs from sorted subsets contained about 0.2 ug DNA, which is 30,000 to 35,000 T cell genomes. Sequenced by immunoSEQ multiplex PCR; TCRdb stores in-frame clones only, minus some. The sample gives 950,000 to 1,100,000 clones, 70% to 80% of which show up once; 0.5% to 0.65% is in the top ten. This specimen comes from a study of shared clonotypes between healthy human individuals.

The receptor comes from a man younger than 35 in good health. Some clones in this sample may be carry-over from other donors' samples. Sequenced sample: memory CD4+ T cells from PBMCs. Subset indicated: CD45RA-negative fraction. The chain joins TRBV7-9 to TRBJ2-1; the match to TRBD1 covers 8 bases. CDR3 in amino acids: CASSLYRGDEQFF. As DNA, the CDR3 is TGTGCCAGCAGCCTCTACAGGGGGGATGAGCAGTTCTTC. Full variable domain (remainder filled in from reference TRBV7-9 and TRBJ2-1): DTGVSQNPRHKITKRGQNVTFRCDPISEHNRLYWYRQTLGQGPEFLTYFQNEAQLEKSRLLSDRFSAERPKGSFSTLEIQRTEQGDSAMYLCASSLYRGDEQFFGPGTRLTVL.